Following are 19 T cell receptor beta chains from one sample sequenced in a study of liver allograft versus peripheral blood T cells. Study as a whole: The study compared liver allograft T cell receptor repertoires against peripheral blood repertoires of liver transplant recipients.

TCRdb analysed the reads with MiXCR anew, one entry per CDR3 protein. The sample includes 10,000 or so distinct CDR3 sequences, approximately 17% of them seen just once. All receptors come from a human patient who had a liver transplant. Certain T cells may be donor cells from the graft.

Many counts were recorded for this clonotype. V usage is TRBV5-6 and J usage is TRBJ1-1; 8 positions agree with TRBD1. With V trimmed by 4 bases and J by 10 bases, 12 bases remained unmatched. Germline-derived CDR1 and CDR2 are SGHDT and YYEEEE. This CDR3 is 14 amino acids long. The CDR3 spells CASSTGSQGVGAFF. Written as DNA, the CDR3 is TGTGCCAGCAGCACTGGTTCACAGGGGGTCGGAGCTTTCTTT.

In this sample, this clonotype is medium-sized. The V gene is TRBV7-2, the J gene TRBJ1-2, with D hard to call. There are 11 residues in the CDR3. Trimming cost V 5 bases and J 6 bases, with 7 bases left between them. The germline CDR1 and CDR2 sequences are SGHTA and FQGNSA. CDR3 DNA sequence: TGTGCCAGCAGCCCCTTAGATGGCTACACCTTC. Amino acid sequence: CASSPLDGYTF. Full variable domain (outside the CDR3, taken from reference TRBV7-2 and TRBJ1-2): GAGVSQSPSNKVTEKGKDVELRCDPISGHTALYWYRQSLGQGLEFLIYFQGNSAPDKSGLPSDRFSAERTGGSVSTLTIQRTQQEDSAVYLCASSPLDGYTFGSGTRLTVV.

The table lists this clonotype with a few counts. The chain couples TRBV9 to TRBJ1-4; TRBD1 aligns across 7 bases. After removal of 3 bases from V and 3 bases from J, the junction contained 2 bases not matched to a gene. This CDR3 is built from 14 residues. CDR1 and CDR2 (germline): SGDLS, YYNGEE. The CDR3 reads CASSGDSSNEKLFF. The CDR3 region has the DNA TGTGCCAGCAGCGGGGACAGTTCTAATGAAAAACTGTTTTTT. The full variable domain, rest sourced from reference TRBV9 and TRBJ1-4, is DSGVTQTPKHLITATGQRVTLRCSPRSGDLSVYWYQQSLDQGLQFLIQYYNGEERAKGNILERFSAQQFPDLHSELNLSSLELGDSALYFCASSGDSSNEKLFFGSGTQLSVL.

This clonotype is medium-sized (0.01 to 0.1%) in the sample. The CDR3 loop reads CASSLGQENTEAFF. The CDR3 region has the DNA TGTGCCAGTAGTCTTGGACAGGAGAACACTGAAGCTTTCTTT. The genes are TRBV19 and TRBJ1-1; 7 bases are shared with TRBD1. CDR3 length equals 14 residues. CDR1 and CDR2 (germline): LNHDA, SQIVND (reference sequence). The ends lost 5 bases at V and 1 base at J; junction bases unmatched: 4.

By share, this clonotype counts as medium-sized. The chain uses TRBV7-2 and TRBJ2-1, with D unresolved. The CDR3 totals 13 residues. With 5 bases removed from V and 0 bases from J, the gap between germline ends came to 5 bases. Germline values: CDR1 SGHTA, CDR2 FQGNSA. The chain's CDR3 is CASSLSSYNEQFF. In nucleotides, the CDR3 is TGTGCCAGCAGCCTCAGCTCCTACAATGAGCAGTTCTTC.

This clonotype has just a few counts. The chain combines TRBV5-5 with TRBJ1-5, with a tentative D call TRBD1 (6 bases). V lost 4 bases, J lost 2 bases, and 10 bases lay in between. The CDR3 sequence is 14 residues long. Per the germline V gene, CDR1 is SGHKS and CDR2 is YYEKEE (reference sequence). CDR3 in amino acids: CASSGGGGNQPQHF. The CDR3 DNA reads TGTGCCAGCAGCGGGGGGGGCGGCAATCAGCCCCAGCATTTT.

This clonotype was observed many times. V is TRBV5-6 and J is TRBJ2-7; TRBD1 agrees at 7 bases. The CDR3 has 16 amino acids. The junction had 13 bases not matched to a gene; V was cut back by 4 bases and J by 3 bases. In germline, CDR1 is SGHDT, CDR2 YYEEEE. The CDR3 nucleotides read TGTGCCAGCAGCCCACGGCCCGACAGGGTTCTCTACGAGCAGTACTTC. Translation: CASSPRPDRVLYEQYF. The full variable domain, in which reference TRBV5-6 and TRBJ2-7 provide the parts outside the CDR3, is DAGVTQSPTHLIKTRGQQVTLRCSPKSGHDTVSWYQQALGQGPQFIFQYYEEEERQRGNFPDRFSGHQFPNYSSELNVNALLLGDSALYLCASSPRPDRVLYEQYFGPGTRLTVT.

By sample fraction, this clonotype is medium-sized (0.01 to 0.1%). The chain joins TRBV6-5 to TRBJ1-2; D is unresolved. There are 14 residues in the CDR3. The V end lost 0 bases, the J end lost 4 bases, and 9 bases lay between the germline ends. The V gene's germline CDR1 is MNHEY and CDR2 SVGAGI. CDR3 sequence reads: CASSYSRQIYGYTF. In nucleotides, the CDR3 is TGTGCCAGCAGTTACTCGAGGCAGATCTATGGCTACACCTTC.

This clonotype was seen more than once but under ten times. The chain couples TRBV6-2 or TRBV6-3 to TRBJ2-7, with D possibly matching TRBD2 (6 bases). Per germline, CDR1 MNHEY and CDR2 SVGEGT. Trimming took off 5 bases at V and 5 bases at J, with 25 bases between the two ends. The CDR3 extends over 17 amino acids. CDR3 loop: CASSKPGGSPSIHEQYF. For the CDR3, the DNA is TGTGCCAGCAGTAAACCCGGGGGTTCGCCTTCTATTCACGAGCAGTACTTC.

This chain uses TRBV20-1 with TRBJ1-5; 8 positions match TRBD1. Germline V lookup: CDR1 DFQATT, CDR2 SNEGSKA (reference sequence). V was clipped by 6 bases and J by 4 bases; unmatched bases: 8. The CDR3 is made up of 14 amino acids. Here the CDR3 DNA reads TGCAGTGCCCTAACCGGACAGGGTAATCAGCCCCAGCATTTT. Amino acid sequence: CSALTGQGNQPQHF.

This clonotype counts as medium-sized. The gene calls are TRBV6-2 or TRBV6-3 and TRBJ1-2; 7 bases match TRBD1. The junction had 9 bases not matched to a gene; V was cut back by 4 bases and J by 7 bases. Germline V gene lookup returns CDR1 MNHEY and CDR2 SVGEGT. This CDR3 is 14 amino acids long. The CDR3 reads CASSSGQLRLGYTF. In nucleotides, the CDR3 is TGTGCCAGCAGTTCGGGACAGCTACGACTTGGCTACACCTTC.

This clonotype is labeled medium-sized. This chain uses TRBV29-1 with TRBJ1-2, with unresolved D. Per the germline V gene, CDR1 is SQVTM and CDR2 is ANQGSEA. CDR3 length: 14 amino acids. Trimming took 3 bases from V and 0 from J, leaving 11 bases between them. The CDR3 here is CSVDGQATNYGYTF. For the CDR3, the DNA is TGCAGCGTTGACGGGCAGGCTACTAACTATGGCTACACCTTC.

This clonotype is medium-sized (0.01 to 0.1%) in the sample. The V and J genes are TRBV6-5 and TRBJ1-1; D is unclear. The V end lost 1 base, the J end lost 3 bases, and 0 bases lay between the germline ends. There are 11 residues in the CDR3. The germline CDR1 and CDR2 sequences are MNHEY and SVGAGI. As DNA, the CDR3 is TGTGCCAGCAGTTACTACACTGAAGCTTTCTTT. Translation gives CASSYYTEAFF.

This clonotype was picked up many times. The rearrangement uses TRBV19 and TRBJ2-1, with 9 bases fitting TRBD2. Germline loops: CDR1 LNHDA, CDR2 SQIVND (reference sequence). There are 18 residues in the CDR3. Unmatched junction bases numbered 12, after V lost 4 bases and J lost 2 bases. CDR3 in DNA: TGTGCCAGTAGTAGGGAGGGGATAGCGGGGGACACCTACAATGAGCAGTTCTTC. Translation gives CASSREGIAGDTYNEQFF.

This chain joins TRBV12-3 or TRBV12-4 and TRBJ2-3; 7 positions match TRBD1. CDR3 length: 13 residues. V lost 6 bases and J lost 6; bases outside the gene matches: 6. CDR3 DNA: TGTGCCAGCAGCTTCGACAGGGCCGATACGCAGTATTTT. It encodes CASSFDRADTQYF.

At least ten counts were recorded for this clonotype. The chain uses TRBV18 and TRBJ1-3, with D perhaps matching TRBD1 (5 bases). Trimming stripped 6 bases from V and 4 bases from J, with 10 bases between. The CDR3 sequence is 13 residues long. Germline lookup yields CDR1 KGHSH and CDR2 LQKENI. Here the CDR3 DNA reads TGTGCCAGCTCTCAGGGATCCGGAAACACCATATATTTT. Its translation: CASSQGSGNTIYF.

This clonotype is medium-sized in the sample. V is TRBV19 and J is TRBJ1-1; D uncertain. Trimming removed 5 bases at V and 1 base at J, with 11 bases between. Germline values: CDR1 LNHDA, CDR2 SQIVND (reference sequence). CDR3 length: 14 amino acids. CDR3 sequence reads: CASSPQFRNTEAFF. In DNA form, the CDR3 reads TGTGCCAGTAGTCCCCAGTTCCGGAACACTGAAGCTTTCTTT.

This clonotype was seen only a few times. CDR3 sequence reads: CASSKTGTVNEQFF. The CDR3 DNA is TGTGCCAGTAGTAAGACAGGTACGGTCAATGAGCAGTTCTTC. The genes are TRBV19 and TRBJ2-1; weak D call: TRBD1 (6 bases). CDR3 length: 14 residues. The V end was cut by 4 bases, the J end by 6 bases, with 13 bases between. CDR1 and CDR2 from the germline V gene are LNHDA and SQIVND (reference sequence).

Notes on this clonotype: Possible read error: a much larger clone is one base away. As DNA, the CDR3 is TGTGTCACCAGCAGAGATCAGAAGATAGGGACTGAAGCTTTCTTT. Translating gives CVTSRDQKIGTEAFF. The chain recombines TRBV15 with TRBJ1-1, with D unresolved. Germline V gene data show CDR1 as LNHNV and CDR2 as YYDKDF (reference sequence). This CDR3 has 15 amino acids.